This T cell receptor beta chain comes out of a study of blood T cell repertoires in COVID-19. Turning to the study itself: In each case, the material was cDNA or gDNA derived from T cells, B-cell-depleted T cells, or PBMCs.

Original data processing: Amplified reference gene primers provided the basis for estimating nucleated cell counts. The data were produced by immunoSEQ multiplex PCR, yet TCRdb's version contains in-frame clones alone and is incomplete. V, J and clone size were drawn from that table, and D and trimming were deduced from the DNA. The sample holds approximately 98,000 clones, about 85% seen once. V trimming: 4 bases; J trimming: 0 bases; junction bases outside the gene matches: 6. The CDR3 covers 16 residues. The germline V gene encodes CDR1 LGHDT and CDR2 YNNKEL (reference sequence). This chain links TRBV3-1 (or the pseudogene TRBV3-2) with TRBJ1-3, with 7 bases matching TRBD1. This TCR was recovered from a woman in her seventies with acute or convalescent COVID-19. The source material was peripheral blood. The CDR3, as DNA: TGTGCCAGCAGCCCCCTGGACAGGTTCTCTGGAAACACCATATATTTT. Translating gives CASSPLDRFSGNTIYF.